This T cell receptor beta chain was captured by sequencing in a study of control samples from healthy donors and cancer patients (dated by TCRdb to the early 2020s). For this clone: Its antigen target is currently unknown. No base-level quality is on record; no much larger clone is a single base apart.

The method behind the library was the immunoSEQ multiplex PCR assay. TCRdb stores this immuneACCESS table with in-frame sequences only. Part of the clones is absent; in the studies checked, under half of the shortfall reflects unresolved V genes, and no reason is known for the rest. Recorded for this sample are 90,000 to 150,000 clones; about 91% of them occurred a single time. The ten most abundant clones make up about 3.2% of the sample. CDR1 SGHRS and CDR2 YFSETQ were looked up in the germline V gene. The junction carries 9 bases between V and J, which are trimmed by 1 base and 1 base respectively. From cysteine to phenylalanine, the CDR3 is 15 amino acids long. The DNA shown is the 45-base CDR3, in frame from base 1.

Source material: blood. This sequence was found in a man aged 40-49 years in good health. Rearrangement joined TRBV5-1 to TRBJ1-3; matching of 5 bases hints at TRBD1 as the D gene. The CDR3 loop reads CASSLNAGSGNTIYF. At the DNA level, the sequence is TGCGCCAGCAGCTTGAATGCAGGGTCTGGAAACACCATATATTTT. Reference TRBV5-1 and TRBJ1-3 proteins supply the regions before and after the CDR3; the full variable domain is: KAGVTQTPRYLIKTRGQQVTLSCSPISGHRSVSWYQQTPGQGLQFLFEYFSETQRNKGNFPGRFSGRQFSNSRSEMNVSTLELGDSALYLCASSLNAGSGNTIYFGEGSWLTVV.